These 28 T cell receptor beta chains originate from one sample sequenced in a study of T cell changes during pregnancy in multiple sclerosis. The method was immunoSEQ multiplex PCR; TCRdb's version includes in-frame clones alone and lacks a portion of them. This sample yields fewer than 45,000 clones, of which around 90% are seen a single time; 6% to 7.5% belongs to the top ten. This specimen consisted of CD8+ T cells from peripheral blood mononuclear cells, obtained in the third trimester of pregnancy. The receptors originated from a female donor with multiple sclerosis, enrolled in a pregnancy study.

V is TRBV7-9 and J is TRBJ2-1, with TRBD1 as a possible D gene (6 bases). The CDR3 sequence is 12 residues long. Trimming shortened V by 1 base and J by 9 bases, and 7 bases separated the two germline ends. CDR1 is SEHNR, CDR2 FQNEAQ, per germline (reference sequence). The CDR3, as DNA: TGTGCCAGCAGCTTAGGAGGGGGTGAGCAGTTCTTC. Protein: CASSLGGGEQFF.

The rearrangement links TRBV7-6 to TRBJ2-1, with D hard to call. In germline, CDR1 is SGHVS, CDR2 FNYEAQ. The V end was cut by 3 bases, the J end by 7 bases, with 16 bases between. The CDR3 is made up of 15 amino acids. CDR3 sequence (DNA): TGTGCCAGCAGCTTGACTTACCTTCTTATGAATGAGCAGTTCTTC. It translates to CASSLTYLLMNEQFF. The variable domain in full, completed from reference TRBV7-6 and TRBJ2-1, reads GAGVSQSPRYKVTKRGQDVALRCDPISGHVSLYWYRQALGQGPEFLTYFNYEAQQDKSGLPNDRFSAERPEGSISTLTIQRTEQRDSAMYRCASSLTYLLMNEQFFGPGTRLTVL.

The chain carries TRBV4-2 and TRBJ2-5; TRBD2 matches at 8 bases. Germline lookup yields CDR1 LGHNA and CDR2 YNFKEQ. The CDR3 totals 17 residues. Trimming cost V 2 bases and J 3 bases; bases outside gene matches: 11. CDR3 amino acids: CASSQTPSGGEEETQYF. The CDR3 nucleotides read TGTGCCAGCAGCCAAACTCCCTCCGGGGGGGAGGAAGAGACCCAGTACTTC.

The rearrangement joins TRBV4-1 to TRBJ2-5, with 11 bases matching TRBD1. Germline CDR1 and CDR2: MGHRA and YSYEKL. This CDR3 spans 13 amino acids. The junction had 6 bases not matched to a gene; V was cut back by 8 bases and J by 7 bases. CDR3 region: CASGGTGGGTQYF. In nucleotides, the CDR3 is TGCGCCAGCGGGGGGACAGGGGGAGGGACCCAGTACTTC.

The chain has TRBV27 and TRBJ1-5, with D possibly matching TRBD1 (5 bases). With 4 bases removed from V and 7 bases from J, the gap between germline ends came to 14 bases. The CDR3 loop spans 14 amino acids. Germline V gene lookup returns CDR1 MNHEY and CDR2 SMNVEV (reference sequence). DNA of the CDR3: TGTGCCAGCAGTTCCGGGGGGGGGTACCAGCCCCAGCATTTT. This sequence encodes CASSSGGGYQPQHF.

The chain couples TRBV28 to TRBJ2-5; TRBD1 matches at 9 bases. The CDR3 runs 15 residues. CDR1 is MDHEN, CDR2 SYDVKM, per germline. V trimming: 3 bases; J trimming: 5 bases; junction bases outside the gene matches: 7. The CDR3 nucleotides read TGTGCCAGCAGTTTCCCACAGGGGGCGTTTGAGACCCAGTACTTC. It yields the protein CASSFPQGAFETQYF.

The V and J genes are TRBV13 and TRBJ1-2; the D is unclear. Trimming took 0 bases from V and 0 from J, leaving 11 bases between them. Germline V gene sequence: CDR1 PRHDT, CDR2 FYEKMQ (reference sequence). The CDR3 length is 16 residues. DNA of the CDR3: TGTGCCAGCAGCTTAGGCTGGGCGGGGTCTAACTATGGCTACACCTTC. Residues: CASSLGWAGSNYGYTF.

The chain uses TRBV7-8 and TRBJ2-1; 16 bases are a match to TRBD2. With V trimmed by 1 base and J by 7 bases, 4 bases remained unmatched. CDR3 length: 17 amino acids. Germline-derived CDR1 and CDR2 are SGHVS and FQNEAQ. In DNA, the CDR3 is TGTGCCAGCAGCTTAGGCCCGGGACTAGCGGGGGGGAATGAGCAGTTCTTC. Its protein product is CASSLGPGLAGGNEQFF.

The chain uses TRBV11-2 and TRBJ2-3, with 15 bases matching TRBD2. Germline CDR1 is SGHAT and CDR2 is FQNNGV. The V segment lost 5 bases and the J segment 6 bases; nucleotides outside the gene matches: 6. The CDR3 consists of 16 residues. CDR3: CASSRTSGGALDTQYF. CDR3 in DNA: TGTGCCAGCAGCCGGACTAGCGGGGGGGCATTGGATACGCAGTATTTT.

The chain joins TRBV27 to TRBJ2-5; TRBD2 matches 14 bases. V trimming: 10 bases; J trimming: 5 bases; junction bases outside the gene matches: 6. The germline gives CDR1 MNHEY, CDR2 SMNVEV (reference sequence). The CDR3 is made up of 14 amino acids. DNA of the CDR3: TGTGCCACCCGACTAGCGGGGGGGCTGGAGACCCAGTACTTC. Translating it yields CATRLAGGLETQYF.

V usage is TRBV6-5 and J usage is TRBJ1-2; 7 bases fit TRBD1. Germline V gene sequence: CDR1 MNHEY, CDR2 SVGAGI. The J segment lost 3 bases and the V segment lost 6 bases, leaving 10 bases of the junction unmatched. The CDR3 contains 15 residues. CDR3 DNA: TGTGCCAGCAGCTCCCCCCGACAGGGATACTATGGCTACACCTTC. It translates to CASSSPRQGYYGYTF.

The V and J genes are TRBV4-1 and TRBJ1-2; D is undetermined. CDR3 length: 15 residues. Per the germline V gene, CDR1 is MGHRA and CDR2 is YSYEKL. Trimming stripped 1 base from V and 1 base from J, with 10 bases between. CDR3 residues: CASSQVMGLNYGYTF. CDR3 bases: TGCGCCAGCAGCCAAGTCATGGGCCTTAACTATGGCTACACCTTC.

CDR3 in amino acids: CASSETSGGSNEQFF. CDR3 nucleotides: TGTGCCAGCAGTGAAACTAGCGGGGGGTCGAATGAGCAGTTCTTC. The rearrangement joins TRBV6-4 to TRBJ2-1; 12 nucleotides agree with TRBD2. The V and J ends lost 3 bases and 7 bases, in that order; junction bases with no gene match: 4. The CDR3 extends over 15 amino acids. Germline V gene sequence: CDR1 MRHNA, CDR2 SNTAGT.

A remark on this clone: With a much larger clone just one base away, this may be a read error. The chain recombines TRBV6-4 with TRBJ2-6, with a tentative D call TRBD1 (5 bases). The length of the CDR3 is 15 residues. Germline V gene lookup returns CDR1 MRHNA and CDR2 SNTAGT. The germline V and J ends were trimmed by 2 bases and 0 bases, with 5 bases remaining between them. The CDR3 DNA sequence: TGTGCCAGCAGTGACGACAGCTCTGGGGCCAACGTCCTGACTTTC. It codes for CASSDDSSGANVLTF.

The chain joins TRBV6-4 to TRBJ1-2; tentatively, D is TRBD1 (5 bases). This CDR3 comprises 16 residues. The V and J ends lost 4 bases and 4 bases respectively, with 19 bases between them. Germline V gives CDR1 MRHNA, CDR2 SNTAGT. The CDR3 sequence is CASSGETGVPIYGYTF. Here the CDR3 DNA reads TGTGCCAGCAGTGGGGAAACAGGAGTCCCCATCTATGGCTACACCTTC.

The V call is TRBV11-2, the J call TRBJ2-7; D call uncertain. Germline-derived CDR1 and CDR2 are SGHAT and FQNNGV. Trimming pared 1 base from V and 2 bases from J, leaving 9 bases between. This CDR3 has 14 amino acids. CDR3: CASSLVTGAYEQYF. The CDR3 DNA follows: TGTGCCAGCAGCTTAGTCACGGGTGCCTACGAGCAGTACTTC.

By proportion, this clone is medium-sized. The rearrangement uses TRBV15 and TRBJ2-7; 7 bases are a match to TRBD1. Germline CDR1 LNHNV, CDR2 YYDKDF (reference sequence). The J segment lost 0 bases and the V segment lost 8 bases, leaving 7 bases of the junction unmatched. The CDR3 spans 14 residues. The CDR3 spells CATGAGTDSYEQYF. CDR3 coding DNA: TGTGCCACCGGGGCCGGGACAGACTCCTACGAGCAGTACTTC.

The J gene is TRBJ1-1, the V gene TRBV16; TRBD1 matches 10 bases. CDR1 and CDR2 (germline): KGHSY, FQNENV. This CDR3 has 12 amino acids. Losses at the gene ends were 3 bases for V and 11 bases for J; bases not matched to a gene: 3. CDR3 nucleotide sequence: TGTGCCAGCAGCCAGGGGGACAGGGGTGCTTTCTTT. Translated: CASSQGDRGAFF.

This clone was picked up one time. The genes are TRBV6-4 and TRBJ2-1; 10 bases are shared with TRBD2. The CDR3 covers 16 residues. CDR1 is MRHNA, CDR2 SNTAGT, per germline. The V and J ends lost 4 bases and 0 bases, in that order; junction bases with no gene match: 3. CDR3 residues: CASSAVAGGSYNEQFF. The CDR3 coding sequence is TGTGCCAGCAGTGCCGTAGCGGGGGGCTCCTACAATGAGCAGTTCTTC.

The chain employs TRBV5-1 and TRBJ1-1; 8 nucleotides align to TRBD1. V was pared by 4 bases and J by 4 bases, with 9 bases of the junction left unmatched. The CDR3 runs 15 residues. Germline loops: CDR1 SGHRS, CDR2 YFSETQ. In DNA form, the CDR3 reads TGCGCCAGCAGCCTAGGACAGGGAACGCGCACTGAAGCTTTCTTT. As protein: CASSLGQGTRTEAFF.

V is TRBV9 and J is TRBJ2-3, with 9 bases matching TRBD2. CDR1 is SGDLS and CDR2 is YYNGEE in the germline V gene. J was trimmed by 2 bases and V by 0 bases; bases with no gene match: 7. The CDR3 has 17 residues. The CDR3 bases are TGTGCCAGCAGCGTAGAAAGCGGGGGGATTCCCACAGATACGCAGTATTTT. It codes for CASSVESGGIPTDTQYF.

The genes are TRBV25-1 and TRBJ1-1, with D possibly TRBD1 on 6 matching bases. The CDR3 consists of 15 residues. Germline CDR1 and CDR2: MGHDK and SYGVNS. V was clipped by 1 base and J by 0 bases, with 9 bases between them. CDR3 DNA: TGTGCCAGCAGTGAATTGGCAGGGGTGAACACTGAAGCTTTCTTT. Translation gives CASSELAGVNTEAFF.

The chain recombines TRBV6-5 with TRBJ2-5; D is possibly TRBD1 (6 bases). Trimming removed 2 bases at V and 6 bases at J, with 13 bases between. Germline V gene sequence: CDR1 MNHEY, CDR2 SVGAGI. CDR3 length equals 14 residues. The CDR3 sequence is CASSYNRGLKTQYF. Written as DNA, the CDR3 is TGTGCCAGCAGTTACAATAGGGGGTTGAAGACCCAGTACTTC.

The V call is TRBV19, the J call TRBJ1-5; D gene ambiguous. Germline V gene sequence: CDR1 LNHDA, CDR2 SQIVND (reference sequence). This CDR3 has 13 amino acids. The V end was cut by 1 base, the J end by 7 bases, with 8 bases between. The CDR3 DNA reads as TGTGCCAGTAGTATAGCGGGGTACCAGCCCCAGCATTTT. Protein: CASSIAGYQPQHF.

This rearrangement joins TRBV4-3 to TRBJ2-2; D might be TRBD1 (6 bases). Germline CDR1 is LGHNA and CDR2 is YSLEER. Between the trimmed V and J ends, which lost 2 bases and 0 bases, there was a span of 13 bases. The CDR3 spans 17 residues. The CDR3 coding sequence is TGCGCCAGCAGCCAATTTTTGGCAGGGGCGAACACCGGGGAGCTGTTTTTT. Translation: CASSQFLAGANTGELFF.

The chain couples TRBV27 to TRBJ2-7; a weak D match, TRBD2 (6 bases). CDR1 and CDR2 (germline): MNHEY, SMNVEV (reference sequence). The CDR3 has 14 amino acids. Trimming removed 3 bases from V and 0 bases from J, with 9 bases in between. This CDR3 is CASSFRGFSYEQYF. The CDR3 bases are TGTGCCAGCAGTTTTCGGGGGTTCTCCTACGAGCAGTACTTC.

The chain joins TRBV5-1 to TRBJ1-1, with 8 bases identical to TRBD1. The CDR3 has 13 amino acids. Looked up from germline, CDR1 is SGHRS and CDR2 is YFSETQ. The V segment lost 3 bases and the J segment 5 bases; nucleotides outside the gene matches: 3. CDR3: CASSWTGYTEAFF. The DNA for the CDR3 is TGCGCCAGCAGCTGGACAGGGTATACTGAAGCTTTCTTT.

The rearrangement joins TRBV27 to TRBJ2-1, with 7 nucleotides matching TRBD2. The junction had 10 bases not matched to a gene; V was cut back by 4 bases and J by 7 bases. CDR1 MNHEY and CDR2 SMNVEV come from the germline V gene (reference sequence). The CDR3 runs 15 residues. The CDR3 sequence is CASSSPQRGRNEQFF. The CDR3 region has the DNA TGTGCCAGCAGTTCACCGCAGCGGGGAAGGAATGAGCAGTTCTTC.